The present T cell receptor beta chain was sequenced within a study of blood T cell repertoires in COVID-19. Background on the study: COVID-19 samples, acute and convalescent, were from the United States, Italy and Spain.

In the authors' methods: Amplifying reference gene primers gave estimates of nucleated cell counts. The repertoire was sequenced with immunoSEQ multiplex PCR; TCRdb's copy has only in-frame clones and lacks some. V and J calls and clone size are given by that table; D and trimming were obtained from the DNA. The profile shows fewer than 90,000 clones, roughly 87% of them singletons. This clonotype was obtained from a male donor with acute or convalescent COVID-19. The specimen sequenced was peripheral blood.

The CDR3: CASSRGESYTQYF. The DNA of the CDR3 is TGTGCCAGCAGTCGCGGGGAGTCTTATACGCAGTATTTT. The V gene is TRBV12-3 or TRBV12-4, the J gene TRBJ2-3; weak D call: TRBD2 (6 bases). This CDR3 region has 13 residues. V lost 5 bases and J 7 bases, leaving 13 bases between the germline ends.